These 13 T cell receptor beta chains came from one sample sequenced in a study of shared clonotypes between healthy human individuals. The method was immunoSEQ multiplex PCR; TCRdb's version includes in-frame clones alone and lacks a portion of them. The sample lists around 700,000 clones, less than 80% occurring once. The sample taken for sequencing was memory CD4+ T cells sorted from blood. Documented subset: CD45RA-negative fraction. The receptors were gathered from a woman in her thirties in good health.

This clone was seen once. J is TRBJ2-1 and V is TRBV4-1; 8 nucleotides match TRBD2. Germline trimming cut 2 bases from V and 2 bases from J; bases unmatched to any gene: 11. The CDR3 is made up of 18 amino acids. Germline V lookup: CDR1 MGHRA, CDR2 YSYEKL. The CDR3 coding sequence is TGCGCCAGCAGCCAACAACAGGGACTAGTCGGACCCTACAATGAGCAGTTCTTC. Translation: CASSQQQGLVGPYNEQFF.

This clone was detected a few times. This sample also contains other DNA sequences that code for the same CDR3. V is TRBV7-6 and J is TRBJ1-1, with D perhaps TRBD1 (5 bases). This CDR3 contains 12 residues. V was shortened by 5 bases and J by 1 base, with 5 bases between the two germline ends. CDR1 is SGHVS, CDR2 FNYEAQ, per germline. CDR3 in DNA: TGTGCCAGCAGCCAGGGGAACACTGAAGCTTTCTTT. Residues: CASSQGNTEAFF.

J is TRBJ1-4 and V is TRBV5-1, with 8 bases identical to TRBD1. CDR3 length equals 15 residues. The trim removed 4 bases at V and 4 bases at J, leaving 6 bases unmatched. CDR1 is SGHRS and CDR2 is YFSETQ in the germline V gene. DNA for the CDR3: TGCGCCAGCAGCACGGGACAGGCCCTTAATGAAAAACTGTTTTTT. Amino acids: CASSTGQALNEKLFF. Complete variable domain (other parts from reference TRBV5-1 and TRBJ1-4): KAGVTQTPRYLIKTRGQQVTLSCSPISGHRSVSWYQQTPGQGLQFLFEYFSETQRNKGNFPGRFSGRQFSNSRSEMNVSTLELGDSALYLCASSTGQALNEKLFFGSGTQLSVL.

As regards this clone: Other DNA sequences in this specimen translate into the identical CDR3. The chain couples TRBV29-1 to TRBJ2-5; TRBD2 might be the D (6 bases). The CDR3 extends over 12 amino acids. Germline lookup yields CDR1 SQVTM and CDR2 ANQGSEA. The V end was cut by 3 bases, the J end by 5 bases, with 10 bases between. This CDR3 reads CSVDRGRETQYF. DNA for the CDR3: TGCAGCGTTGATCGAGGGAGGGAGACCCAGTACTTC.

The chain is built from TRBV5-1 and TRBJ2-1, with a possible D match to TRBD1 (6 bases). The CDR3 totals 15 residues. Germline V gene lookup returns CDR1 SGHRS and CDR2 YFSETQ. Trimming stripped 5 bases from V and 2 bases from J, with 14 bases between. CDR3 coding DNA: TGCGCCAGCAGTTACGGGGACACTCCCTACAATGAGCAGTTCTTC. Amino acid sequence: CASSYGDTPYNEQFF.

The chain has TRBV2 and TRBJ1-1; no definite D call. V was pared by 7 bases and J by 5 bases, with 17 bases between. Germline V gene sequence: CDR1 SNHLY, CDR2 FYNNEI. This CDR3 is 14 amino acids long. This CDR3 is CASKRGQRGTEAFF. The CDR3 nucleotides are TGTGCCAGCAAGAGAGGCCAGCGGGGAACTGAAGCTTTCTTT.

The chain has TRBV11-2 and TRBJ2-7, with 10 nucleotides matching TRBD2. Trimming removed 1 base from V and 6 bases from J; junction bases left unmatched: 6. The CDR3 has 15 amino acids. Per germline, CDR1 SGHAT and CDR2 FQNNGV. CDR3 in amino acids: CASSLAASGSREQYF. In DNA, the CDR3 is TGTGCCAGCAGCTTAGCGGCTAGCGGGAGTCGCGAGCAGTACTTC. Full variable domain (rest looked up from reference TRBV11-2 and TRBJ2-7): EAGVAQSPRYKIIEKRQSVAFWCNPISGHATLYWYQQILGQGPKLLIQFQNNGVVDDSQLPKDRFSAERLKGVDSTLKIQPAKLEDSAVYLCASSLAASGSREQYFGPGTRLTVT.

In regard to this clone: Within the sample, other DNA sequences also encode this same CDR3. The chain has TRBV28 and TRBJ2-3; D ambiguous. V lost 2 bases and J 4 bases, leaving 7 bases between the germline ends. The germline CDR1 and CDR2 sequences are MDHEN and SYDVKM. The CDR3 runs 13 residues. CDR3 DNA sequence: TGTGCCAGCAGTTTAGGTGGGCCAGATACGCAGTATTTT. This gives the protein CASSLGGPDTQYF.

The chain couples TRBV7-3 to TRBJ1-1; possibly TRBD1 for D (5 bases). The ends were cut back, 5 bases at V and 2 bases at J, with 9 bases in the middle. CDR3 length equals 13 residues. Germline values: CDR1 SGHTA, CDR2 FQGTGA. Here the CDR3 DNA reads TGTGCCAGCAGCCAGACAGATAACACTGAAGCTTTCTTT. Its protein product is CASSQTDNTEAFF. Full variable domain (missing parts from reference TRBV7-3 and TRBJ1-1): GAGVSQTPSNKVTEKGKYVELRCDPISGHTALYWYRQSLGQGPEFLIYFQGTGAADDSGLPNDRFFAVRPEGSVSTLKIQRTERGDSAVYLCASSQTDNTEAFFGQGTRLTVV.

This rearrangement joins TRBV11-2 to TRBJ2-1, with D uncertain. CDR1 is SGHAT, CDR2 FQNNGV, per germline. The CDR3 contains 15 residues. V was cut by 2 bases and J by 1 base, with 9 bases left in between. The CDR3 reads CASSLIRGSYNEQFF. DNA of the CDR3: TGTGCCAGCAGCTTAATTCGAGGTTCCTACAATGAGCAGTTCTTC.

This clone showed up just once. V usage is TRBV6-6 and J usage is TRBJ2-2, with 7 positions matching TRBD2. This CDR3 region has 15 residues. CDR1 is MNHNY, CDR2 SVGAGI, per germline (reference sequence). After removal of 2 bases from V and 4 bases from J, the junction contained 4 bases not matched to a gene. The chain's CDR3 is CASSYTSDGTGELFF. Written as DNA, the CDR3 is TGTGCCAGCAGTTACACTAGCGATGGCACCGGGGAGCTGTTTTTT.

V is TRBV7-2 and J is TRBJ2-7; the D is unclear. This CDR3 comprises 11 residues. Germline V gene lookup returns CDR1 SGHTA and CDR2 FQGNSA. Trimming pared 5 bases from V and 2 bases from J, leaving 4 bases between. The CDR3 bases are TGTGCCAGCAGCGCCACCTACGAGCAGTACTTC. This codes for CASSATYEQYF.

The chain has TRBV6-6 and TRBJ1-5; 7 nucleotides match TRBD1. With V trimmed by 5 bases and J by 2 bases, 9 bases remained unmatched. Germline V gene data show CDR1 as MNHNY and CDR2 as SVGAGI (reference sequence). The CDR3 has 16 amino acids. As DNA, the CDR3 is TGTGCCAGCAGTACCGACAGGGAAGAGCGCAATCAGCCCCAGCATTTT. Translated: CASSTDREERNQPQHF.